This T cell receptor (beta chain) was obtained from a study of hypomethylating agent response in myelodysplastic syndrome. Overall study: About six patients responded with complete response or hematologic improvement; a few did not. Study outcomes and limitations: After treatment, novel clonotypes emerged more in responders, contracted ones more in non-responders. Shared GLIPH2 clusters possibly recognizing novel MDS antigens remain unconfirmed.

Measured with immunoSEQ multiplex PCR; TCRdb has only the in-frame clones, and not every one. The sample holds 3,700 or so clones, 82% seen once. A note on this clone: Its antigen is not known.

There are 13 residues in the CDR3. Germline CDR1 MNHNS, CDR2 SASEGT. Between the trimmed V and J ends, which lost 5 bases and 5 bases, there was a span of 11 bases. This sequence joins TRBV6-1 and TRBJ2-3; possibly TRBD2 for D (5 bases). The sequence derives from a human donor with myelodysplastic syndrome. The material sequenced was bone marrow, taken before or after starting hypomethylating agent treatment for myelodysplastic syndrome (not recorded which). The CDR3: CASSPTRVDTQYF. CDR3 DNA: TGTGCCAGCAGTCCCACGAGGGTAGATACGCAGTATTTT.